One and the same sample provided the 5 T cell receptor beta chains below, sequenced in a study of T cell responses to AZD1222 COVID-19 vaccine. TCRdb keeps only in-frame clones here, not all; method: immunoSEQ multiplex PCR. The sample gives about 72,000 clones, around 87% of which show up once; 24% is in the top ten. The sequencing used peripheral blood, collected on day 0 of AZD1222 vaccination. Receptors were obtained from an adult in good health.

Comment on this clone: Different DNA sequences within this sample yield the same CDR3. The rearrangement uses TRBV7-9 and TRBJ1-5; D gene unclear. CDR1 and CDR2 from the germline V gene are SEHNR and FQNEAQ (reference sequence). V was cut by 0 bases and J by 3 bases, with 6 bases left in between. This CDR3 comprises 14 residues. CDR3 bases: TGTGCCAGCAGCTTAGCAGGGTCCAATCAGCCCCAGCATTTT. Amino acid sequence: CASSLAGSNQPQHF.

The rearrangement links TRBV19 to TRBJ2-7; a possible D gene is TRBD1 (6 bases). The ends were cut back, 5 bases at V and 3 bases at J, with 14 bases in the middle. Germline CDR1 and CDR2: LNHDA and SQIVND (reference sequence). The CDR3 covers 14 residues. The CDR3 spells CASSVDRLFYEQYF. Here the CDR3 DNA reads TGTGCCAGTAGTGTCGACAGGCTTTTCTACGAGCAGTACTTC. The full variable domain, its missing parts supplied by reference TRBV19 and TRBJ2-7, is DGGITQSPKYLFRKEGQNVTLSCEQNLNHDAMYWYRQDPGQGLRLIYYSQIVNDFQKGDIAEGYSVSREKKESFPLTVTSAQKNPTAFYLCASSVDRLFYEQYFGPGTRLTVT.

V usage is TRBV9 and J usage is TRBJ1-4; D unclear. Germline V lookup: CDR1 SGDLS, CDR2 YYNGEE. The CDR3 consists of 12 residues. V lost 0 bases to trimming and J lost 6 bases, with 3 bases between them. The CDR3 spells CASSVDDEKLFF. CDR3 nucleotide sequence: TGTGCCAGCAGCGTAGATGATGAAAAACTGTTTTTT.

The V call is TRBV6-6, the J call TRBJ2-3; the D is unclear. The V gene's germline CDR1 is MNHNY and CDR2 SVGAGI (reference sequence). There are 13 residues in the CDR3. V gave up 1 base and J gave up 3 bases, with 5 bases separating them. CDR3 DNA sequence: TGTGCCAGCAGTTACTTTGCGACAGATACGCAGTATTTT. This translates into CASSYFATDTQYF.

V usage is TRBV6-5 and J usage is TRBJ1-3; the D gene is possibly TRBD1 (5 bases). Per germline, CDR1 MNHEY and CDR2 SVGAGI. Trimming shortened V by 6 bases and J by 0 bases, and 12 bases separated the two germline ends. The CDR3 totals 15 residues. CDR3 DNA sequence: TGTGCCAGCAGCCTTGGGACGCACTCTGGAAACACCATATATTTT. Its protein is CASSLGTHSGNTIYF.